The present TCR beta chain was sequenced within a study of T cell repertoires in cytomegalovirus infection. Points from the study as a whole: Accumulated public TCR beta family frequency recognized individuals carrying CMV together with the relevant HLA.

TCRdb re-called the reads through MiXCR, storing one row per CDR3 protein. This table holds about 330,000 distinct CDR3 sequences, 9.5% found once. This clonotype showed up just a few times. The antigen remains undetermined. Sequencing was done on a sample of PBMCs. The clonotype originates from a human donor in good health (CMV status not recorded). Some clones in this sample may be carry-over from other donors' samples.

The CDR3, as DNA: TGTGCCAGCAGCTTGAGTGGACAGGGATTCATGAACACTGAAGCTTTCTTT. Protein: CASSLSGQGFMNTEAFF. The rearrangement links TRBV5-6 to TRBJ1-1; 8 nucleotides line up with TRBD1. Trimming at V came to 1 base and at J to 0 bases, leaving 8 bases not matched to a gene. The CDR3 has 17 residues. Per germline, CDR1 SGHDT and CDR2 YYEEEE.